This is a list of T cell receptor beta chains from one sample in a study of shared clonotypes between healthy human individuals. Sequencing used immunoSEQ multiplex PCR; TCRdb keeps in-frame clones, though not all of them. The data show about 1.9 million clones, with 90% to 95% seen just once and more than 1.5% held by the top ten. The sequencing sample was made of naive CD8+ T cells from PBMCs. These receptors were collected from a man younger than 30 in good health. Some clones in this sample may be carry-over from other donors' samples. CDR3s include the opening cysteine and the closing phenylalanine or tryptophan. The D gene is left open where the match is weak. Clone size is shown for a subset of rows, as once, few, many or a class of expanded clone.

>TRBJ2-1|TRBV9|-|TRBD2
CASSVQLADNEQFF
TGTGCCAGCAGCGTACAACTAGCGGACAATGAGCAGTTCTTC
>TRBJ2-1|TRBV7-7|-|-
CASSLGRGDEQFF
TGTGCCAGCAGCTTGGGCAGGGGGGATGAGCAGTTCTTC
>TRBJ2-3|TRBV5-6|-|TRBD2
CASSLRLAAGDTQYF
TGTGCCAGCAGCTTGAGGCTAGCGGCTGGAGATACGCAGTATTTT
>TRBJ2-5|TRBV11-1|-|-
CASSYAETQYF
TGTGCCAGCAGCTACGCGGAGACCCAGTACTTC
>TRBJ1-4|TRBV19|-|-
CASSTRTTNEKLFF
TGTGCCAGTAGTACCCGAACAACTAATGAAAAACTGTTTTTT
>TRBJ2-7|TRBV2|few|TRBD1
CASSQGVPDSIYEQYF
TGTGCCAGCAGTCAGGGGGTCCCGGACTCAATCTACGAGCAGTACTTC
>TRBJ2-7|TRBV6-4|-|-
CASNGAPAYEQYF
TGTGCCAGCAATGGGGCGCCGGCCTACGAGCAGTACTTC
>TRBJ2-7|TRBV11-2|few|-
CASSFPTTYEQYF
TGTGCCAGCAGCTTCCCAACAACCTACGAGCAGTACTTC
>TRBJ2-1|TRBV6-6|once|-
CASSYSNYNEQFF
TGTGCCAGCAGTTACTCAAACTACAATGAGCAGTTCTTC
>TRBJ2-3|TRBV28|-|TRBD1
CASSFMLQGDTDTQYF
TGTGCCAGCAGTTTTATGTTACAGGGGGACACAGATACGCAGTATTTT
>TRBJ2-3|TRBV27|-|-
CASSLVPRRDDTDTQYF
TGTGCCAGCAGTTTAGTTCCTCGGCGGGACGACACAGATACGCAGTATTTT
>TRBJ1-1|TRBV5-1|-|-
CASSLTVDTEAFF
TGCGCCAGCAGCCTCACGGTCGACACTGAAGCTTTCTTT
>TRBJ2-3|TRBV12-1|once|-
CASSPSDMNLHSSTDTQYF
TGTGCCAGCAGCCCTTCCGACATGAACCTTCATTCTAGCACAGATACGCAGTATTTT
>TRBJ1-4|TRBV5-1|-|-
CASSLGWNPSWEKLFF
TGCGCCAGCAGCTTGGGGTGGAACCCCAGTTGGGAAAAACTGTTTTTT
>TRBJ2-7|TRBV5-5|-|-
CASSPVIRLSYEQYF
TGTGCCAGCAGCCCCGTGATCCGACTCTCCTACGAGCAGTACTTC
>TRBJ2-7|TRBV6-6|once|TRBD2
CASSYLGLAGEAEQYF
TGTGCCAGCAGTTACCTGGGGTTAGCGGGAGAGGCCGAGCAGTACTTC
>TRBJ2-7|TRBV28|-|TRBD2
CASSLRVGLGSYEQYF
TGTGCCAGCAGTTTACGTGTGGGACTAGGCTCCTACGAGCAGTACTTC
>TRBJ1-1|TRBV19|-|-
CASSLRAVGTEAFF
TGTGCCAGTAGTCTCCGGGCGGTCGGCACTGAAGCTTTCTTT
>TRBJ2-2|TRBV7-9|-|-
CASSLRAGVAGELFF
TGTGCCAGCAGCCTCAGGGCAGGTGTCGCCGGGGAGCTGTTTTTT
>TRBJ2-5|TRBV7-9|once|-
CASSLFAGPGGREETQYF
TGTGCCAGCAGCTTATTTGCCGGCCCCGGGGGCAGAGAAGAGACCCAGTACTTC
>TRBJ2-3|TRBV25-1|once|-
CASSVSGTDTQYF
TGTGCCAGCAGTGTGTCAGGCACAGATACGCAGTATTTT
>TRBJ2-3|TRBV9|-|-
CASSVTGRRGGTDTQYF
TGTGCCAGCAGCGTCACAGGGCGCCGGGGTGGCACAGATACGCAGTATTTT
>TRBJ1-2|TRBV11-2|-|-
CASSAGLGENSPNYGYTF
TGTGCCAGCAGCGCGGGCCTAGGGGAAAACTCGCCTAACTATGGCTACACCTTC
>TRBJ1-2|TRBV4-2|-|-
CASKNGLNYGYTF
TGTGCCAGCAAAAACGGCCTGAACTATGGCTACACCTTC
>TRBJ2-7|TRBV10-3|-|-
CAMGISDEQYF
TGTGCCATGGGGATTTCTGACGAGCAGTACTTC
>TRBJ1-1|TRBV4-1|-|-
CASSGWTGGLNTEAFF
TGCGCCAGCAGCGGGTGGACGGGGGGCCTTAACACTGAAGCTTTCTTT
>TRBJ2-3|TRBV2|-|TRBD2
CASRRQYLSLAASTDTQYF
TGTGCCAGCAGACGACAGTACCTATCACTAGCGGCTAGCACAGATACGCAGTATTTT
>TRBJ1-2|TRBV27|once|TRBD1
CASRTKGAMFNYGYTF
TGTGCCAGCAGGACCAAGGGGGCGATGTTTAACTATGGCTACACCTTC
>TRBJ2-1|TRBV27|-|TRBD1
CASSRDRDEQFF
TGTGCCAGCAGCCGGGACAGGGACGAGCAGTTCTTC
>TRBJ2-7|TRBV28|once|TRBD2
CASSLPGLAGGPYEQYF
TGTGCCAGCAGTTTACCCGGACTAGCGGGAGGGCCCTACGAGCAGTACTTC
>TRBJ1-5|TRBV28|-|-
CASSLRSDRQPQHF
TGTGCCAGCAGTCTAAGGTCGGATCGTCAGCCCCAGCATTTT
>TRBJ2-1|TRBV9|-|-
CASSVEKGGYNEQFF
TGTGCCAGCAGCGTAGAAAAGGGGGGGTACAATGAGCAGTTCTTC
>TRBJ1-2|TRBV28|-|TRBD1
CASTPYRGSNYGYTF
TGTGCCAGCACCCCCTACAGGGGGTCTAACTATGGCTACACCTTC
>TRBJ2-3|TRBV5-1|-|-
CASSLAGGTYSTDTQYF
TGCGCCAGCAGCTTGGCCGGGGGCACGTATAGCACAGATACGCAGTATTTT
>TRBJ2-3|TRBV27|-|-
CASRADRFSTQYF
TGTGCCAGCAGGGCGGACAGATTCAGTACGCAGTATTTT
>TRBJ2-2|TRBV9|-|-
CASSVGRRTTQGTGELFF
TGTGCCAGCAGCGTAGGCAGGCGAACCACTCAGGGCACCGGGGAGCTGTTTTTT
>TRBJ1-3|TRBV4-3|once|-
CASSHRTGTRSGNTIYF
TGCGCCAGCAGCCATCGTACAGGGACTCGCTCTGGAAACACCATATATTTT
>TRBJ2-1|TRBV7-6|-|TRBD1
CASSDGTGTGGREQFF
TGTGCCAGCAGCGACGGAACCGGGACAGGGGGTCGGGAGCAGTTCTTC
>TRBJ2-1|TRBV11-2|-|TRBD2
CASSPRTSVYNEQFF
TGTGCCAGCAGCCCGAGGACTAGTGTGTACAATGAGCAGTTCTTC
>TRBJ1-2|TRBV11-2|-|-
CASSFGWNGYTF
TGTGCCAGCAGCTTCGGTTGGAATGGCTACACCTTC
>TRBJ2-5|TRBV6-5|-|-
CASSYDPRVTQYF
TGTGCCAGCAGTTACGACCCCAGGGTGACCCAGTACTTC
>TRBJ2-1|TRBV29-1|-|TRBD1
CSADGTGRNEQFF
TGCAGCGCTGACGGGACAGGGAGAAATGAGCAGTTCTTC
>TRBJ2-7|TRBV11-3|-|TRBD1
CASSGRDRDYEQYF
TGTGCCAGCAGCGGCCGGGACAGAGACTACGAGCAGTACTTC
>TRBJ2-3|TRBV27|-|-
CASSSQWGTDTQYF
TGTGCCAGCAGTTCACAATGGGGCACAGATACGCAGTATTTT
>TRBJ2-7|TRBV13|-|-
CASSPRAGRLHEQYF
TGTGCCAGCAGCCCTCGGGCAGGGAGGTTGCACGAGCAGTACTTC
>TRBJ1-2|TRBV29-1|-|-
CSVVVAEHYGYTF
TGCAGCGTTGTGGTCGCCGAGCACTATGGCTACACCTTC
>TRBJ2-5|TRBV4-2|-|-
CASSQDLGVGVQYF
TGTGCCAGCAGCCAAGATCTGGGAGTTGGCGTGCAGTACTTC
>TRBJ2-1|TRBV19|-|TRBD2
CASSSGTILNEQFF
TGTGCCAGTAGTTCCGGGACTATCCTCAATGAGCAGTTCTTC
>TRBJ2-3|TRBV5-1|-|TRBD1
CASSQPRDRGLADTQYF
TGCGCCAGCAGCCAACCTCGGGACAGGGGGCTCGCAGATACGCAGTATTTT
>TRBJ2-5|TRBV10-1|once|TRBD2
CASPQGLAGRETQYF
TGCGCCAGCCCCCAGGGACTAGCGGGTAGAGAGACCCAGTACTTC
>TRBJ2-1|TRBV11-2|-|TRBD2
CASSTGTSGDNEQFF
TGTGCCAGCAGCACGGGGACTAGCGGGGACAATGAGCAGTTCTTC
>TRBJ1-5|TRBV5-6|-|-
CASSFWGNQPQHF
TGTGCCAGCAGCTTTTGGGGCAATCAGCCCCAGCATTTT